This T cell receptor beta chain was found in a study of blood T cells in healthy people across ages. A second PCR, run for about 7 to 11 cycles, used a sample-barcoded 5' primer plus a J-beta primer mix. TCRdb itself ran the 5' RACE reads through MiXCR, one entry per CDR3 protein. The sample carries 980,000 or so distinct CDR3 sequences, around 48% recorded once. V was clipped by 3 bases and J by 15 bases; unmatched bases: 14. The CDR3 runs 14 residues. From germline, CDR1 is LGHDT and CDR2 YNNKEL (reference sequence). Whole-study findings and limits: Estimated diversity that came from one million T cells was considered an underestimate.

This clonotype came up once. The antigen is unknown. The source material was blood. V and J are TRBV3-1 and TRBJ2-1, with 7 bases identical to TRBD2. The clonotype originates from a man younger than 40 in good health. The CDR3 loop is CASSHLEGLISPFF. CDR3 DNA sequence: TGTGCCAGCAGCCACTTGGAGGGACTAATAAGTCCGTTCTTC.